The rows below give T cell receptor beta chains drawn from one sample of a study of CD8 T cells in Susac syndrome. From the immunoSEQ multiplex PCR reads, TCRdb called clonotypes with MiXCR, one entry per CDR3 protein. The sample carries 95,000 to 150,000 distinct CDR3 sequences, roughly 92% recorded once. Sequencing was performed on CD4+ T cells from PBMCs. The receptors were gathered from a human donor in good health. The CDR3 runs from the conserved cysteine through the conserved F or W. A D gene is named only where the DNA matches it firmly. For some rows the clone size is stated as once, few or many, or as a class when expanded; others skip it.

d_call	j_call	v_call	clone_size	cdr3_nt	cdr3_aa
NA	TRBJ2-2	TRBV30	NA	TGTGCCTGGAGTGTAGGGGGAGTGAACACCGGGGAGCTGTTTTTT	CAWSVGGVNTGELFF
NA	TRBJ2-5	TRBV5-1	NA	TGCGCCAGCAGCACGTCCGGACGGCACCAAGAGACCCAGTACTTC	CASSTSGRHQETQYF
NA	TRBJ1-2	TRBV7-2	once	TGTGCCAGCAGCTCCAGGGACGGTGGATACTATGGCTACACCTTC	CASSSRDGGYYGYTF
TRBD2	TRBJ2-2	TRBV2	NA	TGTGCCAGTACGGGACTAGCGGCTATGAACACCGGGGAGCTGTTTTTT	CASTGLAAMNTGELFF
NA	TRBJ2-7	TRBV12-3/TRBV12-4	NA	TGTGCCAGCAGTTTAGGTGATTACGAGCAGTACTTC	CASSLGDYEQYF
NA	TRBJ1-1	TRBV6-5	NA	TGTGCCAGCAGTGGCAGGGGTGGCCGAGAAGCTTTCTTT	CASSGRGGREAFF
NA	TRBJ2-2	TRBV5-6	NA	TGTGCCAGCAGCCTCCTAGGGGGGGGCGCGAACACCGGGGAGCTGTTTTTT	CASSLLGGGANTGELFF
TRBD1	TRBJ2-2	TRBV28	NA	TGTGCCAGCAGTGCCGGACAGGGGACCGGGGAGCTGTTTTTT	CASSAGQGTGELFF
TRBD1	TRBJ2-7	TRBV20-1	NA	TGCAGTGCATATAGACAGGGGGTGACCTACGAGCAGTACTTC	CSAYRQGVTYEQYF
NA	TRBJ2-7	TRBV6-6	NA	TGTGCCAGCAGTACCCAGGGGGGACTAGGAATCTACGAGCAGTACTTC	CASSTQGGLGIYEQYF
NA	TRBJ2-3	TRBV2	NA	TGTGCCAGCAGTGGGGAGTTCACAGATACGCAGTATTTT	CASSGEFTDTQYF
NA	TRBJ2-1	TRBV5-1	few	TGCGCCAGCAGCTTGCCGGCCGATGAGCAGTTCTTC	CASSLPADEQFF
NA	TRBJ2-1	TRBV29-1	NA	TGCAGCGGGGTATCCGGGAGCAAAAAGAATGAGCAGTTCTTC	CSGVSGSKKNEQFF
NA	TRBJ2-3	TRBV9	NA	TGTGCCAGCAGCGCTAGCACGGGCAGGGAGGTCACAGATACGCAGTATTTT	CASSASTGREVTDTQYF
NA	TRBJ1-2	TRBV7-9	NA	TGTGCCAGCAGAGATGTGGGGGGCGATGACTATGGCTACACCTTC	CASRDVGGDDYGYTF
TRBD2	TRBJ2-3	TRBV7-8	NA	TGTGCCAGCAGCTCACTAGCGGGAGGTAGTACGCAGTATTTT	CASSSLAGGSTQYF
NA	TRBJ2-7	TRBV25-1	NA	TGTGCCAGCAGTGAAGGACTCGAGCAGTACTTC	CASSEGLEQYF
TRBD2	TRBJ2-1	TRBV13	NA	TGTGCCAGCAGCCGATTAGCGGGAGCCGCCAATAATGAGCAGTTCTTC	CASSRLAGAANNEQFF
NA	TRBJ1-2	TRBV29-1	few	TGCAGCGTTGAGGGTGGCTACACCTTC	CSVEGGYTF
TRBD2	TRBJ2-7	TRBV20-1	NA	TGCAGTGCTACTCCTAGCGGACCCTACGAGCAGTACTTC	CSATPSGPYEQYF
TRBD1	TRBJ2-1	TRBV5-6	NA	TGTGCCAGCAGCTGGACAGGGTGGAACAATGAGCAGTTCTTC	CASSWTGWNNEQFF
NA	TRBJ2-1	TRBV7-9	NA	TGTGCCAGCAGAAAACCTATGGGGTATGGGGTGGGCGAGCAGTTCTTC	CASRKPMGYGVGEQFF
NA	TRBJ1-1	TRBV27	once	TGTGCCAGCAGCCCAACACAATACACTGAAGCTTTCTTT	CASSPTQYTEAFF
NA	TRBJ2-1	TRBV19	once	TGTGCCAGTTCCCCGGGGGATGAGCAGTTCTTC	CASSPGDEQFF
TRBD2	TRBJ2-2	TRBV10-1	NA	TGCGCCAGCGGGGCCGAGGGAGGGAGCACCGGGGAGCTGTTTTTT	CASGAEGGSTGELFF
NA	TRBJ1-1	TRBV5-1	NA	TGCGCCAGCTGTGAGAGGCCAAACACTGAAGCTTTCTTT	CASCERPNTEAFF
TRBD2	TRBJ2-5	TRBV3-1	NA	TGTGCCAGCAGCCTCTTAGCGGGGGAGGGGCAAGAGACCCAGTACTTC	CASSLLAGEGQETQYF
TRBD2	TRBJ2-2	TRBV23-1	NA	TGCGCCAGCAGTCCCCCACCCGGGACTAGCGGGAGGGCCACCGGGGAGCTGTTTTTT	CASSPPPGTSGRATGELFF